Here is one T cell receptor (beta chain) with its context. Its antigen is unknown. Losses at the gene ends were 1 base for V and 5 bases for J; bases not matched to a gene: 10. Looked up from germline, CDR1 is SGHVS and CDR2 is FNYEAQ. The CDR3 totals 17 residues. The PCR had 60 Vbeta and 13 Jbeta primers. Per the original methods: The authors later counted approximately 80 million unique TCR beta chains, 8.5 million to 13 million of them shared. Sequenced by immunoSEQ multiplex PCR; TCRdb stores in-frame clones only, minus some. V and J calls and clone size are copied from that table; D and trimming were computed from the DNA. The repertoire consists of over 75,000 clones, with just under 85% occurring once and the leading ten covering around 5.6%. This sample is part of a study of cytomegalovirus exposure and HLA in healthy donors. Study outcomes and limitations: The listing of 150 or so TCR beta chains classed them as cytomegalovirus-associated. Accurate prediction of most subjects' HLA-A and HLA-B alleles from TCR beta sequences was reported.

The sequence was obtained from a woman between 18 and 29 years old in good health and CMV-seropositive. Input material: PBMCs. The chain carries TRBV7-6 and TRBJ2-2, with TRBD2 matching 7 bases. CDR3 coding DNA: TGTGCCAGCAGCTTAGTTAGACCACTAGCGTCAACCGGGGAGCTGTTTTTT. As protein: CASSLVRPLASTGELFF.